This T cell receptor (beta chain) was obtained from a study of T cells in Graves' hyperthyroidism and ophthalmopathy. The investigators amplified TCR beta CDR3 regions from RNA transcripts. HTBI primers were employed in a first-round RT-PCR of the TCR CDR3. TCRdb ran MiXCR on the multiplex PCR reads and lists one entry per CDR3 protein. The repertoire has about 210,000 distinct CDR3 sequences, roughly a sixth of them found once; the top ten carry under 65%. The origin of this receptor is a man aged 50 to 59 with Graves' hyperthyroidism. The sample was blood.

The CDR3 nucleotides are TGTGCCAGCAGCGTGACTAGCGAGGGCACAGATACGCAGTATTTT. Translated, it gives CASSVTSEGTDTQYF. This sequence joins TRBV9 and TRBJ2-3, with TRBD2 matching over 8 bases. The CDR3 spans 15 residues. After removal of 2 bases from V and 1 base from J, the junction contained 3 bases not matched to a gene. Germline loops: CDR1 SGDLS, CDR2 YYNGEE.